The rows below give T cell receptor beta chains drawn from one sample of a study of blood T cell repertoires in COVID-19. Sequencing was performed with immunoSEQ multiplex PCR; in TCRdb, only in-frame clones are kept and a portion is missing. Altogether 90,000 to 150,000 clones are present, approximately 87% being singletons, with the ten largest covering approximately 8%. The specimen sequenced was peripheral blood. All receptors derive from a man in his 70s who had recovered from COVID-19. CDR3s include the opening cysteine and the closing phenylalanine or tryptophan.

V gene	CDR3 length	CDR3 protein
TRBV5-1	14	CASSWTGGPNGYTF
TRBV7-9	15	CASSYGTGEADTQYF
TRBV4-3	16	CASSQKGSPSGNEQFF
TRBV7-2	16	CASSSLPVVITGELFF
TRBV2	12	CASKLVAGELFF
TRBV9	16	CASSVGQGGGKNIQYF
TRBV28	16	CASRPPAGVSTDTQYF
TRBV19	13	CASSTEGSYEQYF
TRBV25-1	16	CASSKRGGQANNEQFF
TRBV18	16	CASSPYTPGSNQPQHF
TRBV6-1	17	CASSGAIQGRQSSPLHF
TRBV30	12	CAWSDREYEQYF
TRBV5-1	17	CASSQGAWSSGANVLTF
TRBV28	15	CASSFAGLSGNTIYF
TRBV10-3	16	CAISATAGGAPIEQYF
TRBV7-8	14	CASSPLAGDRLQFF
TRBV3-1/TRBV3-2	13	CASSQALTYEQYF
TRBV24-1	16	CATSDTLAGLHNEQFF
TRBV2	15	CASSEVQGFPTEAFF
TRBV2	13	CASSGGGFYGYTF